This TCR beta chain was captured in a study of CD8 T cells in ankylosing spondylitis (dated by TCRdb to about 2017). Study-level background: The study set out to find disease-linked TCR variants by profiling T cell receptor beta repertoires in ankylosing spondylitis patients and healthy donors. The full study cohort was made up of 25 to 30 ankylosing spondylitis patients and roughly 100 healthy donors. Samples of peripheral blood were taken, and for ankylosing spondylitis patients, synovial fluid was collected as well. On the study overall, not on this receptor specifically: Some motif variants were previously reported in synovial fluid and blood of reactive arthritis patients, suggesting common disease-initiation mechanisms. Blood from ankylosing spondylitis patients appeared to be characterized by a TCR beta motif composed of eight highly homologous amino acid variants. Significant enrichment of the disease-linked clones was reported in matched synovial fluid samples from ankylosing spondylitis patients. The disease-linked clones showed a CD8+ phenotype and occurred at relatively low frequencies in peripheral blood.

This clonotype was detected only a few times. Its antigen is unknown. No clone much larger than this one lies a single base away; base qualities are absent. The sequencer was an Illumina HiSeq 2500. Quantitative 5'-RACE with molecular barcodes was the method used to prepare the TCR beta libraries. For the original study's pipeline: A new computational method, built on a probabilistic model of VDJ rearrangement, was used to identify disease-linked TCR variants. The public reads were reprocessed in TCRdb via fastp at Q25 and MiXCR, keeping in-frame beta chains. Rows with one shared CDR3 protein collapse into an entry with the most common genes and DNA. In this record, the V and J calls reflect TCRdb's handling and not the investigators' own analysis. The sample has about 540,000 distinct CDR3 sequences on record, about 12% of them singletons. 6.8% of the sample lies in the top ten. V loses 5 bases of germline sequence and J loses 2 bases, and the interval between the two ends is 13 bases. Looking up the germline V gene yields CDR1 MNHNS and CDR2 SASEGT. Inclusive of the bounding cysteine and phenylalanine, the CDR3 is 15 residues long. The read is trimmed to its CDR3 DNA, 45 bases read in frame from base 1.

Specimen: blood, either unsorted or a sorted T cell fraction (not recorded which). This receptor was taken from a male donor with ankylosing spondylitis. The receptor chain draws on TRBV6-1 and TRBJ1-5, with no confidently assigned D gene. The sequenced DNA: TGTGCCAGCAGTCTCGGGCCGAGGGGCAATCAGCCCCAGCATTTT. Translated, this is CASSLGPRGNQPQHF.